This entry features one TCR beta chain sequence. Germline loops: CDR1 SGHTS, CDR2 YDEGEE. Trimming removed 3 bases from V and 8 bases from J; junction bases left unmatched: 6. This CDR3 comprises 15 residues. Some clones are missing from TCRdb's copy, which holds only in-frame ones; the method was immunoSEQ multiplex PCR. This table has approximately 69,000 clones, 89% appearing once. This sample stems from a study of control samples from healthy donors and cancer patients. The sample consisted of PBMCs. The clonotype originates from a man between 60 and 75 years old with colorectal cancer. The chain has TRBV5-8 and TRBJ2-1, with 12 nucleotides matching TRBD1. In DNA, the CDR3 is TGTGCCAGCAGCTGGGGACAGGGGGCGTTGGATGAGCAGTTCTTC. Translated, it gives CASSWGQGALDEQFF.